This T cell receptor beta chain was captured by sequencing in a study of blood T cell repertoires in COVID-19 (TCRdb year 2020). In the study overall: Samples covering the acute and convalescent phases of COVID-19 were provided by collaborators in the United States, Italy and Spain. Where HLA class I and class II types were available, the types were taken from metadata supplied by the sample provider, not from assay-based typing. The prospective study material was composed of cDNA or gDNA derived from T cells, B-cell-depleted T cells, or PBMCs. The sample metadata nearly always contained a de-identified subject ID, COVID-19 status, age in years and sex. The repertoires were made available in a free public database intended to serve as a resource for research on the immune response to SARS-CoV-2. The samples were drawn from the first 160 participants of the ongoing ImmuneRACE study and from over a thousand subjects provided by 6 global collaborators. The dataset comprised deeply sampled blood TCRbeta repertoires from subjects exposed to, actively infected with, or recovered from COVID-19. The study at large found these results: The quantity of clinical and demographic metadata differed by source and by participant and was supplied without curation.

Whole blood was collected in K2EDTA tubes by collaborating institutions according to the institutions' own protocols. Collaborator samples were shipped for TCRbeta analysis as frozen whole blood, isolated PBMCs, or DNA extracted from either sample type. As for this clone: The antigen it recognizes is unknown. No per-base quality is available; no much larger clone lies one base away.

TCRbeta CDR3 regions were amplified from genomic DNA by means of the immunoSEQ Assay, a bias-controlled multiplex PCR. Per the authors' processing: The number of nucleated cells in each sample was estimated from the amplification of reference gene primers within the assay. To quantify the absolute abundance of each unique TCRbeta CDR3 rearrangement, sequence reads were collapsed and filtered. For each sample, productive Simpson clonality was calculated by taking the square root of Simpson's diversity index across productive rearrangements. TCRdb stores this immuneACCESS table with in-frame sequences only. Part of the clones is absent; in the studies checked, under half of the shortfall reflects unresolved V genes, and no reason is known for the rest. V and J calls and clone size are as listed in that table; D and trimming were resolved from the DNA. In this sample the table shows over 200,000 clones, approximately 86% of which occur a single time. The ten largest clones capture about 0.64% of the sample.

The CDR3 spans 14 residues, from the cysteine through the phenylalanine. Of the read, only the CDR3 DNA is kept; its 42 bases are in frame from base 1. The V end gives up 8 bases and the J end 8 bases, leaving 11 bases in the junction not matched to a gene. The germline V gene encodes CDR1 SGHTA and CDR2 FQGNSA. Sequenced: peripheral blood. The receptor comes from a human donor in a cohort sampled during active COVID-19. The chain couples TRBV7-2 to TRBJ2-3, and TRBD1 aligns with 9 junction nucleotides. CDR3 reads: CASGPGTGGGTQYF. The DNA is TGTGCCAGCGGTCCGGGAACAGGGGGCGGTACGCAGTATTTT. Where the CDR3 stops, the reference TRBV7-2 and TRBJ2-3 genes take over; the full variable domain is GAGVSQSPSNKVTEKGKDVELRCDPISGHTALYWYRQSLGQGLEFLIYFQGNSAPDKSGLPSDRFSAERTGGSVSTLTIQRTQQEDSAVYLCASGPGTGGGTQYFGPGTRLTVL.